This record looks at one TCR beta chain sequence and its context. The repertoire was sequenced with immunoSEQ multiplex PCR; TCRdb's copy has only in-frame clones and lacks some. The sample shows some 300,000 clones, roughly 90% of them seen only once. This sample is part of a study of blood T cell repertoires in COVID-19. In the study overall: Material from acute and convalescent COVID-19 was sourced from the United States, Italy and Spain. In each case, the material was cDNA or gDNA derived from T cells, B-cell-depleted T cells, or PBMCs.

Participant age was roughly 18 to 90 years, and participants resided in fewer than 30 US areas. Symptom resolution, clearance, or two negative PCRs marked the recovered donors of Cohort 3. Trimming cost V 5 bases and J 9 bases, with 29 bases left between them. Germline CDR1 SGHAT, CDR2 FQNNGV. The CDR3 consists of 18 residues. Sequencing was carried out using PBMCs or T cells enriched from blood (not recorded which). The receptor's source is a woman between 40 and 50 years old who had recovered from COVID-19. The chain joins TRBV11-2 to TRBJ2-1, with D perhaps TRBD1 (6 bases). The CDR3 nucleotides are TGTGCCAGCAGCCAAGCCTACTTAAGTGGGACAAACATGGGTGAGCAGTTCTTC. It codes for CASSQAYLSGTNMGEQFF.